What follows is one T cell receptor beta chain and its context. Its antigen is not known. This record comes from a study of cytomegalovirus exposure and HLA in healthy donors. Study at large: HLA-typed donors were the source of approximately 85 million unique TCRs, which an early data release held.

Germline V gene data show CDR1 as MNHEY and CDR2 as SMNVEV (reference sequence). V was clipped by 8 bases and J by 2 bases; unmatched bases: 1. This CDR3 has 13 amino acids. Study outcomes and limitations: TCR beta sequences reportedly predicted most subjects' HLA-A and HLA-B alleles accurately.

The primer mix had 60 Vbeta and 13 Jbeta primers. Profiling relied on immunoSEQ multiplex PCR, and the TCRdb table lists in-frame clones only, not all of them. Counted here are fewer than 150,000 clones, approximately 76% occurring once; the ten biggest clones make up about 16%. This chain connects TRBV27 to TRBJ2-3, with 10 nucleotides matching TRBD2. The sequence was obtained from a man between 45 and 60 years old in good health and CMV-seropositive. Sequencing was carried out using PBMCs. The chain's CDR3 is CASGLAATDTQYF. For the CDR3, the DNA is TGTGCCAGCGGACTAGCGGCCACAGATACGCAGTATTTT.